One sample yielded the 5 T cell receptor beta chains listed below, sequenced in a study of Graves' ophthalmopathy and Graves' hyperthyroidism. Scientists amplified the TCR beta CDR3 regions from RNA transcripts. After a first-round RT-PCR with HTBI primers, a second-round multiplex PCR was run. TCRdb itself ran the multiplex PCR reads through MiXCR, one entry per CDR3 protein. The table lists hundreds of thousands of distinct CDR3 sequences, 20% to 25% of them singletons. The sequencing sample was made of peripheral blood. These receptors all stem from a woman aged 18-29 years with stable Graves' hyperthyroidism. Some clones in this sample may be carry-over from other donors' samples.

This clonotype was counted between two and nine times. At one end the junction does not follow the germline gene, possibly because of a read error. This chain links TRBV6-1 with TRBJ1-3; D gene ambiguous. This CDR3 is 16 amino acids long. Germline V gene lookup returns CDR1 MNHNS and CDR2 SASEGT. The CDR3 DNA follows: TGTGCCAGCAGTGAAGTTCCTCGGGCCTCTGGGAACACCATATATTTT. This gives the protein CASSEVPRASGNTIYF.

In its sample, this clonotype was seen a few times. The chain links TRBV20-1 to TRBJ1-5; D is unresolved. This CDR3 region has 12 residues. The germline V and J ends were trimmed by 3 bases and 0 bases, with 3 bases remaining between them. Germline CDR1 is DFQATT and CDR2 is SNEGSKA (reference sequence). This chain's CDR3 is CSARPSNQPQHF. DNA of the CDR3: TGCAGTGCTAGGCCTAGCAATCAGCCCCAGCATTTT.

This clonotype turned up a few times. The chain employs TRBV30 and TRBJ2-5; D call uncertain. CDR1 and CDR2 (germline): GTSNPN, SVGIG (reference sequence). V was pared by 3 bases and J by 3 bases, with 5 bases between. This CDR3 contains 11 residues. CDR3 bases: TGTGCCTGGAGACTTAAAGAGACCCAGTACTTC. Translation: CAWRLKETQYF.

The sample holds many counts of this clonotype. The rearrangement uses TRBV28 and TRBJ2-2, with 8 bases identical to TRBD2. The CDR3 consists of 15 residues. V lost 6 bases, J lost 6 bases, and 9 bases stayed unmatched. Germline V gene data show CDR1 as MDHEN and CDR2 as SYDVKM. The CDR3 spells CASSSPGLVPGELFF. For the CDR3, the DNA is TGTGCCAGCAGCTCGCCGGGACTAGTTCCCGGGGAGCTGTTTTTT.

This clonotype was seen a handful of times. An end of the junction does not agree with germline; a read error may underlie this. The J gene is TRBJ2-4, the V gene TRBV19; the D is unclear. Germline V gene lookup returns CDR1 LNHDA and CDR2 SQIVND (reference sequence). This CDR3 spans 15 amino acids. The CDR3 loop is CASSITSVAKNIKYF. As DNA, the CDR3 is TGTGCCAGTAGTATTACCAGTGTAGCCAAAAACATTAAGTACTTC.